This T cell receptor beta chain is drawn from a study of blood T cell repertoires in COVID-19. This clone has more than one count but fewer than ten. This table comes from immunoSEQ multiplex PCR, and its TCRdb copy is limited to in-frame clones, with some not included. The sample consists of about 110,000 clones, around 84% of them appearing once. CDR1 and CDR2 (germline): SEHNR, FQNEAQ (reference sequence). V shed 5 bases and J 9 bases; nucleotides not matched to a gene: 6. The CDR3 loop spans 13 amino acids. The V gene is TRBV7-9, the J gene TRBJ2-1, with 8 nucleotides matching TRBD1. This clonotype originated in a man aged 40-50 years with acute or convalescent COVID-19. The sample comprised peripheral blood. CDR3 DNA: TGTGCCAGCAGCGCACAGGGGGGTGGTGAGCAGTTCTTC. Protein: CASSAQGGGEQFF.